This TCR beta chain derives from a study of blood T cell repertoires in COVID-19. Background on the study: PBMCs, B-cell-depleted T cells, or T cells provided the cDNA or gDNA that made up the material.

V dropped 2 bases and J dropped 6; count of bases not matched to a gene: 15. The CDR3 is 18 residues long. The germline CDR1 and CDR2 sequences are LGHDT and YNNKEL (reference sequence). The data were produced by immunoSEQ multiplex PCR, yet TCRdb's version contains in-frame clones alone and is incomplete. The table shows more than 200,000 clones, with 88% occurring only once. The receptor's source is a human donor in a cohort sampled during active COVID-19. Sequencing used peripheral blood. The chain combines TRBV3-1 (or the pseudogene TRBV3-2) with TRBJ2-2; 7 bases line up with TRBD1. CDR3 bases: TGTGCCAGCAGCCAAAGAGGGGCGAGGGGGCCAGGCCCCGGGGAGCTGTTTTTT. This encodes CASSQRGARGPGPGELFF.